These T cell receptor beta chains were read from a single sample in a study of regulatory T cells in long-lasting Graves disease. TCRdb re-analysed the multiplex PCR reads in MiXCR, keeping a single row per CDR3 protein. The repertoire includes about 470,000 distinct CDR3 sequences, roughly 21% of them detected once, and roughly 6.9% sits in the top ten. The sequencing used peripheral blood mononuclear cells (PBMCs), collected when the disease was refractory, from a patient treated with antithyroid drugs. These receptors originate from a female donor with Graves disease. CDR3s include the opening cysteine and the closing phenylalanine or tryptophan. D genes are given only for firm matches. Size tells how often a clone was seen (once, few, many) or the class of an expanded clone, and some rows leave it out.

>TRBV7-2|TRBJ1-1|many|-
CASSPVVSKEAFF
TGTGCCAGCAGCCCCGTGGTTTCGAAGGAAGCTTTCTTT
>TRBV7-9|TRBJ2-7|many|-
CASSEGVYEQYF
TGTGCCAGCAGCGAGGGAGTATACGAGCAGTACTTC
>TRBV7-2|TRBJ2-3|few|-
CASSLVRDTQYF
TGTGCCAGCAGCTTAGTCAGAGATACGCAGTATTTT
>TRBV29-1|TRBJ1-2|-|TRBD1
CSVRTGGFNYGYTF
TGCAGCGTACGGACAGGGGGCTTTAACTATGGCTACACCTTC
>TRBV6-5|TRBJ2-1|many|-
CASSYSFASRRNSYNEQFF
TGTGCCAGCAGTTACTCGTTCGCAAGTCGGAGGAACTCCTACAATGAGCAGTTCTTC
>TRBV24-1|TRBJ1-2|many|-
CATSDVTANYGYTF
TGTGCCACCAGTGATGTGACAGCTAACTATGGCTACACCTTC
>TRBV29-1|TRBJ2-5|many|-
CSVEGRTELGQETQYF
TGCAGCGTTGAGGGAAGGACTGAGCTGGGGCAAGAGACCCAGTACTTC
>TRBV7-2|TRBJ2-5|many|-
CASSLDQGQETQYF
TGTGCCAGCAGCTTAGACCAGGGGCAAGAGACCCAGTACTTC
>TRBV30|TRBJ1-1|few|-
CAWSSGGLAFF
TGTGCCTGGAGTTCCGGGGGTCTAGCTTTCTTT
>TRBV7-3|TRBJ2-1|-|TRBD2
CASSLGTSGRRQFF
TGTGCCAGCAGCTTAGGGACTAGCGGGAGGAGGCAGTTCTTC
>TRBV6-5|TRBJ2-2|few|-
CASSYSRAGELFF
TGTGCCAGCAGTTACAGTAGGGCCGGGGAGCTGTTTTTT
>TRBV7-2|TRBJ2-5|-|-
CASSPGDGRETQYF
TGTGCCAGCTCACCCGGGGACGGCCGGGAGACCCAGTACTTC
>TRBV5-6|TRBJ1-1|-|TRBD1
CASQGQGNTEAFF
TGTGCCAGCCAGGGACAGGGGAACACTGAAGCTTTCTTT
>TRBV28|TRBJ1-5|many|-
CASSFLRAWQENQPQHF
TGTGCCAGCAGTTTCCTCAGGGCCTGGCAAGAAAATCAGCCCCAGCATTTT
>TRBV24-1|TRBJ2-5|-|-
CATSDSNLRTQYF
TGTGCCACCAGTGATTCCAACTTACGGACCCAGTACTTC
>TRBV7-8|TRBJ2-2|-|TRBD1
CASSTRTGLNTGELFF
TGTGCCAGCAGCACAAGGACAGGGCTGAACACCGGGGAGCTGTTTTTT
>TRBV19|TRBJ1-2|-|TRBD1
CASSIMGQNLYGYTF
TGTGCCAGTAGTATAATGGGACAGAACCTCTATGGCTACACCTTC
>TRBV28|TRBJ1-2|many|-
CASSPGGTPTNYGYTF
TGTGCCAGCAGCCCGGGAGGGACTCCTACTAACTATGGCTACACCTTC
>TRBV19|TRBJ2-7|few|-
CASSDAGGSYEQYF
TGTGCCAGTAGTGACGCAGGGGGGTCCTACGAGCAGTACTTC
>TRBV5-1|TRBJ2-5|once|-
CASSLVTGNEETQYF
TGCGCCAGCAGCTTGGTGACAGGTAATGAAGAGACCCAGTACTTC
>TRBV20-1|TRBJ1-6|-|TRBD1
CSASPGTASSYNSPLHF
TGCAGTGCTAGTCCCGGGACAGCTAGCTCCTATAATTCACCCCTCCACTTT
>TRBV12-5|TRBJ2-1|-|TRBD2
CASGLVQSGSPLRYNEQFF
TGTGCTAGTGGTTTGGTACAAAGCGGGAGCCCACTTAGGTACAATGAGCAGTTCTTC
>TRBV12-3/TRBV12-4|TRBJ1-1|-|-
CASSLTQNTEALF
TGTGCCAGCAGTCTTACACAGAACACTGAAGCTCTCTTT
>TRBV19|TRBJ1-1|many|-
CASSLREKNTEAFF
TGTGCCAGTAGCCTCAGGGAGAAGAACACTGAAGCTTTCTTT
>TRBV13|TRBJ1-1|many|-
CASRAGWGNTEAFF
TGTGCCAGCCGGGCGGGATGGGGGAACACTGAAGCTTTCTTT
>TRBV28|TRBJ2-2|many|-
CASSSSRGTNTGELFF
TGTGCCAGCTCATCATCCCGGGGAACGAACACCGGGGAGCTGTTTTTT
>TRBV12-3/TRBV12-4|TRBJ1-1|many|-
CASSAPTENTEAFF
TGTGCCAGCAGTGCTCCCACAGAGAACACTGAAGCTTTCTTT
>TRBV4-2|TRBJ1-1|-|-
CASSPHRWNTEAFF
TGTGCCAGCAGCCCGCACCGTTGGAACACTGAAGCTTTCTTT
>TRBV19|TRBJ2-5|-|TRBD1
CASSPGTGGDIQETQYF
TGTGCCAGTAGTCCCGGGACAGGGGGCGACATTCAAGAGACCCAGTACTTC
>TRBV7-9|TRBJ1-6|-|-
CASRGSYNSPLHF
TGTGCCAGTCGGGGCTCCTATAATTCACCCCTCCACTTT
>TRBV5-8|TRBJ1-2|few|-
CASSATGTVGVYGYTF
TGTGCCAGCAGCGCCACCGGGACGGTAGGGGTCTATGGCTACACCTTC